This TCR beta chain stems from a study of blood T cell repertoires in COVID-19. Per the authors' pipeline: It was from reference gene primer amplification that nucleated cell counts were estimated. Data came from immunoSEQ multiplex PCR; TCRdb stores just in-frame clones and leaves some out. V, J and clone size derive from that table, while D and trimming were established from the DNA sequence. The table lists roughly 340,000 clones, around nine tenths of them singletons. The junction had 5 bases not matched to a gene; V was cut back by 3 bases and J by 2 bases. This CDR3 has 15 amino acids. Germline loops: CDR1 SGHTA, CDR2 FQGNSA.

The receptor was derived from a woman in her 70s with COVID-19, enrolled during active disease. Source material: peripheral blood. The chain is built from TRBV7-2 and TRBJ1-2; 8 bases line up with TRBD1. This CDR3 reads CASSFGQGVNYGYTF. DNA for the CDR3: TGTGCCAGCAGCTTCGGACAGGGAGTAAACTATGGCTACACCTTC. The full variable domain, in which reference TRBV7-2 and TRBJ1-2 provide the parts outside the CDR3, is GAGVSQSPSNKVTEKGKDVELRCDPISGHTALYWYRQSLGQGLEFLIYFQGNSAPDKSGLPSDRFSAERTGGSVSTLTIQRTQQEDSAVYLCASSFGQGVNYGYTFGSGTRLTVV.